This TCR beta chain was captured in a study of cytomegalovirus exposure and HLA in healthy donors. Regarding the study as a whole: Cytomegalovirus association was listed for 150 to 200 TCR beta chains.

On this clone: Its antigen remains unknown.

The PCR had 60 Vbeta and 13 Jbeta primers. Measured with immunoSEQ multiplex PCR; TCRdb has only the in-frame clones, and not every one. Of 150,000 to 200,000 clones in the sample, about 80% were seen once. Per germline, CDR1 SGHDN and CDR2 FVKESK. This CDR3 has 15 residues. The V gene lost 1 base and the J gene lost 3 bases, with 10 bases spanning the gap. The chain is built from TRBV14 and TRBJ2-1, with D perhaps TRBD2 (6 bases). The clonotype was recovered from a woman between 35 and 50 years old in good health and CMV-seronegative. The sample consisted of PBMCs. The CDR3 loop is CASSQGQGLYNEQFF. DNA of the CDR3: TGTGCCAGCAGCCAAGGGCAGGGACTCTACAATGAGCAGTTCTTC.